Following are 7 T cell receptor beta chains from one sample sequenced in a study of cytomegalovirus exposure and HLA in healthy donors. PCR primers comprised 60 Vbeta and 13 Jbeta primers. Repertoires were generated with immunoSEQ multiplex PCR, while TCRdb's copy carries only in-frame clones and drops some. The sample shows about 160,000 clones, about 80% of them seen only once. Sample: PBMCs. The source is a man aged 25-45 years in good health and CMV-seronegative.

J is TRBJ1-6 and V is TRBV14; 8 nucleotides match TRBD1. CDR1 is SGHDN, CDR2 FVKESK, per germline. The CDR3 has 15 amino acids. The V segment lost 4 bases and the J segment 4 bases; nucleotides outside the gene matches: 3. CDR3 sequence reads: CASSRWTGYNSPLHF. CDR3 DNA: TGTGCCAGCAGCCGCTGGACAGGGTATAATTCACCCCTCCACTTT.

V and J are TRBV4-3 and TRBJ2-5; D is uncertain. V was trimmed by 3 bases and J by 1 base, leaving 9 bases between them. This CDR3 is 14 amino acids long. The V gene's germline CDR1 is LGHNA and CDR2 YSLEER. The CDR3 nucleotides are TGCGCCAGCAGCCACGAGGTGTCCCAAGAGACCCAGTACTTC. Residues: CASSHEVSQETQYF.

The genes are TRBV28 and TRBJ1-1; no clear D. V was clipped by 5 bases and J by 3 bases, with 16 bases between them. Germline values: CDR1 MDHEN, CDR2 SYDVKM. The CDR3 spans 15 residues. CDR3 nucleotide sequence: TGTGCCAGCAGTCTAGACCCCCGTGGCGACACTGAAGCTTTCTTT. Encoded protein: CASSLDPRGDTEAFF.

This clone showed up just a few times. The chain carries TRBV7-2 and TRBJ1-2; 7 bases line up with TRBD1. Germline CDR1 and CDR2: SGHTA and FQGNSA. The CDR3 sequence is 13 residues long. The V and J ends lost 5 bases and 5 bases, in that order; junction bases with no gene match: 5. In DNA form, the CDR3 reads TGTGCCAGCAGCCCATTGACAGGGTATGGCTACACCTTC. This translates into CASSPLTGYGYTF.

The rearrangement joins TRBV30 to TRBJ2-7; unclear D gene. The V and J ends lost 0 bases and 9 bases respectively, with 12 bases between them. The CDR3 loop spans 12 amino acids. Germline CDR1 is GTSNPN and CDR2 is SVGIG (reference sequence). CDR3 DNA: TGTGCCTGGAGTGTACTGGATAGCTGGCAGTACTTC. Protein: CAWSVLDSWQYF.

The gene calls are TRBV28 and TRBJ1-3; 7 bases fit TRBD1. V gave up 11 bases and J gave up 5 bases; unmatched junction bases: 9. The CDR3 consists of 13 residues. CDR1 MDHEN and CDR2 SYDVKM come from the germline V gene. The CDR3, as DNA: TGTGCCCTACAGGGGACTGGAAGAAACACCATATATTTT. Amino acids: CALQGTGRNTIYF.

The gene calls are TRBV6-1 and TRBJ2-7, with 12 bases fitting TRBD2. CDR3 size: 15 residues. V dropped 7 bases and J dropped 4; count of bases not matched to a gene: 8. Germline V gene sequence: CDR1 MNHNS, CDR2 SASEGT. In nucleotides, the CDR3 is TGTGCCAGCACCCACTCTAGCGGGAGGGTGTACGAGCAGTACTTC. This gives the protein CASTHSSGRVYEQYF.